These 4 T cell receptor beta chains originate from one sample sequenced in a study of blood T cell repertoires in COVID-19. Here immunoSEQ multiplex PCR was the method, and the copy in TCRdb shows in-frame clones only, minus some. The table records roughly 380,000 clones, 85% of them present only once. Sequencing used peripheral blood. The source of these receptors is a woman between 18 and 30 years old with acute or convalescent COVID-19.

This rearrangement joins TRBV11-1 to TRBJ1-1; D unclear. The V end lost 5 bases, the J end lost 0 bases, and 7 bases lay between the germline ends. The CDR3 is 13 amino acids. The V gene's germline CDR1 is SGHAT and CDR2 FQDESV (reference sequence). The CDR3 DNA sequence: TGTGCCAGCAGCCGGGAGATGAACACTGAAGCTTTCTTT. Translating gives CASSREMNTEAFF.

The chain employs TRBV9 and TRBJ2-3, with TRBD2 identical over 9 bases. V shed 0 bases, J shed 5 bases, and the junction held 7 bases outside the gene matches. Germline CDR1 and CDR2: SGDLS and YYNGEE. The CDR3 is 16 residues long. The CDR3: CASSVEGGGAGDTQYF. In nucleotides, the CDR3 is TGTGCCAGCAGCGTAGAAGGCGGGGGGGCCGGAGATACGCAGTATTTT.

The gene calls are TRBV3-1 (or the pseudogene TRBV3-2) and TRBJ2-6; 9 bases are shared with TRBD1. J gave up 4 bases and V 5 bases, and 9 bases lay outside the gene matches. In germline, CDR1 is LGHDT, CDR2 YNNKEL (reference sequence). This CDR3 is built from 17 residues. The CDR3 protein is CASSFQQGAGGANVLTF. The CDR3 bases are TGTGCCAGCAGCTTCCAACAGGGGGCGGGAGGGGCCAACGTCCTGACTTTC.

This clone was recorded once. The rearrangement links TRBV19 to TRBJ1-1; 12 bases fit TRBD1. After removal of 2 bases from V and 5 bases from J, the junction contained 6 bases not matched to a gene. CDR3 length: 16 residues. Per the germline V gene, CDR1 is LNHDA and CDR2 is SQIVND (reference sequence). Written as DNA, the CDR3 is TGTGCCAGTAGTATACTGCCGGGACAGGGGGCGACTGAAGCTTTCTTT. Translating it yields CASSILPGQGATEAFF.